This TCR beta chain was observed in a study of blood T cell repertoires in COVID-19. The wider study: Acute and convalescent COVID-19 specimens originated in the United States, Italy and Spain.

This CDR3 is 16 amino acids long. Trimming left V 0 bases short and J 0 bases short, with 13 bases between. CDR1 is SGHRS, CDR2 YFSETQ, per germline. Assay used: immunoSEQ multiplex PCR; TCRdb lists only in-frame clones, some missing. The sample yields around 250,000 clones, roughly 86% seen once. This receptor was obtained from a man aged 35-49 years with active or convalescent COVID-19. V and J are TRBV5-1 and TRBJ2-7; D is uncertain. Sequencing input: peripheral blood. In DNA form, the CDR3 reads TGCGCCAGCAGCTTGGCGCACGGGTTTAGCTCCTACGAGCAGTACTTC. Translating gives CASSLAHGFSSYEQYF.